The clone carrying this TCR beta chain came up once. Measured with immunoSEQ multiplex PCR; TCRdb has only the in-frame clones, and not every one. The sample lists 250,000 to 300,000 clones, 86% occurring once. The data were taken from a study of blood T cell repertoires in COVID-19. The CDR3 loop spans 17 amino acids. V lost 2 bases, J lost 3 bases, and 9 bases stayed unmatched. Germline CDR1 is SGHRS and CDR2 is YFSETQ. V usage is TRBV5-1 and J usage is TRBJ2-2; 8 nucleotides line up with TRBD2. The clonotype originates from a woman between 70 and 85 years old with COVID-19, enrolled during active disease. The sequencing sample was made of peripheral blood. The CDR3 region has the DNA TGCGCCAGCAGCTTAGTCGGGGGGGCCAAGGACACCGGGGAGCTGTTTTTT. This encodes CASSLVGGAKDTGELFF.